The text below deals with one T cell receptor beta chain. The target antigen is unknown. This sample was included in a study of regulatory T cells in long-lasting Graves disease. Across the study: For under 3 months, newly diagnosed Graves' patients had been taking antithyroid drugs. Study-level points and caveats: When disease was persistent, TRBV28, TRBJ1-2 and TRBJ2-5 were the favored segments.

Arm-PCR of CDR3 regions with iRepertoire HTBI primers generated TCR beta libraries. TCRdb reanalysed the multiplex PCR reads using MiXCR and keeps one entry per CDR3 protein. The table shows 400,000 to 500,000 distinct CDR3 sequences, with 16% occurring only once. This CDR3 is 14 amino acids long. Germline assignment: CDR1 MNHNS and CDR2 SASEGT. Trimming removed 6 bases at V and 1 base at J, with 9 bases between. The time point denotes: newly diagnosed GD, antithyroid drugs for less than 3 months. From PBMCs, RNA was extracted and then used to make the TCR library. The same data also went into a second study, on T cells in Graves' hyperthyroidism and ophthalmopathy. That study adds: HTBI primers were the set used in a first-round RT-PCR of the TCR CDR3.

The sequenced sample was peripheral blood mononuclear cells (PBMCs), obtained at new diagnosis, from a patient treated with antithyroid drugs. This TCR was sampled from a woman between 18 and 29 years old with Graves disease. J is TRBJ2-2 and V is TRBV6-1, with D uncertain. As DNA, the CDR3 is TGTGCCAGCAGGATGACGGTGAACACCGGGGAGCTGTTTTTT. As protein: CASRMTVNTGELFF.